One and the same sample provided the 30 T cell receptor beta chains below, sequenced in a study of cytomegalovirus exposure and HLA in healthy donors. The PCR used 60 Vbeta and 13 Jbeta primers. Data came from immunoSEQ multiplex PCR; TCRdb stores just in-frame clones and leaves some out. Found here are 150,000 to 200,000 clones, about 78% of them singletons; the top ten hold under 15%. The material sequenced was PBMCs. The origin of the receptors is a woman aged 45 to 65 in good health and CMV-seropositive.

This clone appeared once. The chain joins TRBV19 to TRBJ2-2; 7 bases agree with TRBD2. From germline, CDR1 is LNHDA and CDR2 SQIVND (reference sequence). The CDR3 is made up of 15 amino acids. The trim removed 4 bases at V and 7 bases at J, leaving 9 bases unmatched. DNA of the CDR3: TGTGCCAGTAGTACTAGCGGCCCCTTAATCGGGGAGCTGTTTTTT. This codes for CASSTSGPLIGELFF. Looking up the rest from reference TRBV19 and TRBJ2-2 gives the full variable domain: DGGITQSPKYLFRKEGQNVTLSCEQNLNHDAMYWYRQDPGQGLRLIYYSQIVNDFQKGDIAEGYSVSREKKESFPLTVTSAQKNPTAFYLCASSTSGPLIGELFFGEGSRLTVL.

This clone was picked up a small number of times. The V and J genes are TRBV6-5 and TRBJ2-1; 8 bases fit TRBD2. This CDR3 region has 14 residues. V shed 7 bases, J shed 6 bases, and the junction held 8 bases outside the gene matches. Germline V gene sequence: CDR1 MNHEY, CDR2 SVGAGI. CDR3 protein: CASTPGGEVNEQFF. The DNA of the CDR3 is TGTGCCAGCACCCCGGGGGGGGAGGTCAATGAGCAGTTCTTC.

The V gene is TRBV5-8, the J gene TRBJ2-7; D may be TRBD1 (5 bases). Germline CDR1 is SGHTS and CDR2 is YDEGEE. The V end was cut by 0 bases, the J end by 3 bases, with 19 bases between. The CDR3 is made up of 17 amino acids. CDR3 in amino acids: CASSLEWGQGLVYEQYF. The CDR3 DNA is TGTGCCAGCAGCTTGGAGTGGGGTCAGGGTTTGGTCTACGAGCAGTACTTC.

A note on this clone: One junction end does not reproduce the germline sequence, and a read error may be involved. CDR3 protein: CASSSNQGAPVLF. CDR3 DNA: TGTGCCAGCAGCTCAAATCAGGGGGCCCCCGTGCTCTTT. This chain connects TRBV5-4 to TRBJ1-1; 8 positions match TRBD1. Germline V gene sequence: CDR1 SGHNT, CDR2 YYREEE (reference sequence). CDR3 length: 13 residues.

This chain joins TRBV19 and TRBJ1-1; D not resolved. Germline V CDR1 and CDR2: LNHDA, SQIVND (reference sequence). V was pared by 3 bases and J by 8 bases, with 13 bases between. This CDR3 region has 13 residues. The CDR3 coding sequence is TGTGCCAGTAGTATCGCCAGACTCCCCGAAGCTTTCTTT. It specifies CASSIARLPEAFF.

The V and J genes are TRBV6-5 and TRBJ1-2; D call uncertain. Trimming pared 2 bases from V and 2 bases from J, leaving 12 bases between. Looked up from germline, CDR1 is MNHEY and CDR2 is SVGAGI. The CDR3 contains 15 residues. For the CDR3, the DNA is TGTGCCAGCAGTTACGGGTTCGAGGAAAACTATGGCTACACCTTC. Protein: CASSYGFEENYGYTF.

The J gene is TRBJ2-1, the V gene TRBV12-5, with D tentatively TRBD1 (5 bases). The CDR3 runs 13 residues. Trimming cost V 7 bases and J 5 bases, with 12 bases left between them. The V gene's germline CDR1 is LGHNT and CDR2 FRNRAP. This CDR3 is CASAIGHHNEQFF. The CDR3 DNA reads TGTGCTAGTGCTATAGGACACCACAATGAGCAGTTCTTC. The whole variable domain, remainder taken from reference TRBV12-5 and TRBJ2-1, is DARVTQTPRHKVTEMGQEVTMRCQPILGHNTVFWYRQTMMQGLELLAYFRNRAPLDDSGMPKDRFSAEMPDATLATLKIQPSEPRDSAVYFCASAIGHHNEQFFGPGTRLTVL.

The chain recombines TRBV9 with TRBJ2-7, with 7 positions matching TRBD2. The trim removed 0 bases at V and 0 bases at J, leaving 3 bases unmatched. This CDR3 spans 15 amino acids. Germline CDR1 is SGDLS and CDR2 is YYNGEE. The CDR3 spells CASSVGWGGSYEQYF. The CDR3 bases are TGTGCCAGCAGCGTAGGTTGGGGGGGCTCCTACGAGCAGTACTTC.

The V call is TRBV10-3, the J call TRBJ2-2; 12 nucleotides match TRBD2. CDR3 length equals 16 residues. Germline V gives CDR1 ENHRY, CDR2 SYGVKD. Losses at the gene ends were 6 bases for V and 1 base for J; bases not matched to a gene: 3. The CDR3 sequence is CAISLTSGGNTGELFF. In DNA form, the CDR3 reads TGTGCCATCAGCCTGACTAGCGGGGGGAACACCGGGGAGCTGTTTTTT.

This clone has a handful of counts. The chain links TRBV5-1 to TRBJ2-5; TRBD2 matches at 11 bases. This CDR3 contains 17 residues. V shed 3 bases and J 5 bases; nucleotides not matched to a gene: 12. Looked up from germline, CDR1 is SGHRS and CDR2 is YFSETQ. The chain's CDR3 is CASSWRIAGGQLETQYF. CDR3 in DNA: TGCGCCAGCAGCTGGCGGATAGCGGGGGGGCAGTTGGAGACCCAGTACTTC.

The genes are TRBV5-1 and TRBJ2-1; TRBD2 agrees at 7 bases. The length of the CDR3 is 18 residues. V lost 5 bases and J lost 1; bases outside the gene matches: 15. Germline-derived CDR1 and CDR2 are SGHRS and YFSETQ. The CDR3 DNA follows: TGCGCCAGCAGTTTCCCTCACGGGACTACCTTTTCCTACAATGAGCAGTTCTTC. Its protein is CASSFPHGTTFSYNEQFF.

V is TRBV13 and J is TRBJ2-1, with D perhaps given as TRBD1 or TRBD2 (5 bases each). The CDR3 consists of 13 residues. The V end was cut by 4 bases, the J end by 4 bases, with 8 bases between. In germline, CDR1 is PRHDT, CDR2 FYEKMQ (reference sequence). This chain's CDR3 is CASSSGSYNEQFF. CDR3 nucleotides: TGTGCCAGCAGCTCAGGGAGTTACAATGAGCAGTTCTTC.

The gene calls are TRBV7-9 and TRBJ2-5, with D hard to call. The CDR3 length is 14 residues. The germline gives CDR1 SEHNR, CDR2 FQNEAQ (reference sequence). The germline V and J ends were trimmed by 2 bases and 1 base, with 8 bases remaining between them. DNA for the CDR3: TGTGCCAGCAGCTTAAGAGAACTCCAAGAGACCCAGTACTTC. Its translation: CASSLRELQETQYF.

CDR3 nucleotide sequence: TGCGCCAGCAGCTCCGGGACAGGCCCCTACGAGCAGTACTTC. It specifies CASSSGTGPYEQYF. The chain links TRBV5-1 to TRBJ2-7; 8 bases agree with TRBD1. CDR1 and CDR2 from the germline V gene are SGHRS and YFSETQ. V was clipped by 3 bases and J by 2 bases; unmatched bases: 4. The CDR3 sequence is 14 residues long.

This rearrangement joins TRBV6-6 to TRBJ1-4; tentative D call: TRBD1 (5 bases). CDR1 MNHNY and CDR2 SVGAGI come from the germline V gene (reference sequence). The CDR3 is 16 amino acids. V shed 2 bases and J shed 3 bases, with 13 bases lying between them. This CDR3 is CASSYPKGSANEKLFF. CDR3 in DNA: TGTGCCAGCAGTTACCCGAAGGGGTCGGCTAATGAAAAACTGTTTTTT.

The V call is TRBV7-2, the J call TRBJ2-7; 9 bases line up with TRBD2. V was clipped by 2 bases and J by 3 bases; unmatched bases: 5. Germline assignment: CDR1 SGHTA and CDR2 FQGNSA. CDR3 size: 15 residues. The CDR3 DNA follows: TGTGCCAGCAGCTTATTGCGGGGGGGCAGCTACGAGCAGTACTTC. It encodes CASSLLRGGSYEQYF.

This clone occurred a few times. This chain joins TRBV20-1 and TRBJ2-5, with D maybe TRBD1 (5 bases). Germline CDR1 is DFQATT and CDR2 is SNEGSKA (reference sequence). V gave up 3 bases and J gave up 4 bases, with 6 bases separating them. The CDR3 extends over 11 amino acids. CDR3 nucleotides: TGCAGTGCTAGTGACAGAGAGACCCAGTACTTC. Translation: CSASDRETQYF.

CDR3 sequence (DNA): TGCGCCAGCTTCAAGGACAGGGGAAACGAGCAGTACTTC. It specifies CASFKDRGNEQYF. This chain connects TRBV5-1 to TRBJ2-7, with 9 bases matching TRBD1. Germline CDR1 reads SGHRS; CDR2 reads YFSETQ. CDR3 size: 13 residues. With 7 bases clipped from V and 5 bases from J, the junction kept 7 bases outside the gene matches.

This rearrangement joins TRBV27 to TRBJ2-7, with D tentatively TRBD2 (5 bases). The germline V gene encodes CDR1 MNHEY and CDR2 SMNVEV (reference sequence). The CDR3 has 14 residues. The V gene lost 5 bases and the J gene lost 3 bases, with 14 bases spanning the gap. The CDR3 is CASSRSLGDYEQYF. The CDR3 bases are TGTGCCAGCAGTCGGTCCCTCGGGGACTACGAGCAGTACTTC.

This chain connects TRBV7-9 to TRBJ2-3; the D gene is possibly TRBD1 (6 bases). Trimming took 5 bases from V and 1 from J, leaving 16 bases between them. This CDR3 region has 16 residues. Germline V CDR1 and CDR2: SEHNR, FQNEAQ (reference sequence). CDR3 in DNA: TGTGCCAGCAGCCCACTAGGGGGATCGGGCACAGATACGCAGTATTTT. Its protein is CASSPLGGSGTDTQYF.

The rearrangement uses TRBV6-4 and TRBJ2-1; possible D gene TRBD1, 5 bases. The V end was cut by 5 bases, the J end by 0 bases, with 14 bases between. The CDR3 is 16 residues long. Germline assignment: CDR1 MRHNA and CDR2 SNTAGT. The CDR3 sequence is CASSLDNRFSYNEQFF. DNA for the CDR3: TGTGCCAGCAGTTTGGACAACCGATTCTCCTACAATGAGCAGTTCTTC.

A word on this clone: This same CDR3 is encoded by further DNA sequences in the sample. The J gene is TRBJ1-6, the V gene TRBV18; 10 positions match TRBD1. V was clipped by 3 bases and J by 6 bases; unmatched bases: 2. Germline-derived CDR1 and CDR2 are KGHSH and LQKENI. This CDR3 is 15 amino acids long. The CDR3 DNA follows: TGTGCCAGCTCACCGGGGACAGGGGTTAATTCACCCCTCCACTTT. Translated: CASSPGTGVNSPLHF.

As DNA, the CDR3 is TGTGCCTGGAGTGTACGCAGGGAAGAGACCCAGTACTTC. This translates into CAWSVRREETQYF. J is TRBJ2-5 and V is TRBV30; the D gene is possibly TRBD1 (5 bases). Germline-derived CDR1 and CDR2 are GTSNPN and SVGIG (reference sequence). Trimming left V 0 bases short and J 3 bases short, with 8 bases between. This CDR3 spans 13 amino acids. Looking up the rest from reference TRBV30 and TRBJ2-5 gives the full variable domain: SQTIHQWPATLVQPVGSPLSLECTVEGTSNPNLYWYRQAAGRGLQLLFYSVGIGQISSEVPQNLSASRPQDRQFILSSKKLLLSDSGFYLCAWSVRREETQYFGPGTRLLVL.

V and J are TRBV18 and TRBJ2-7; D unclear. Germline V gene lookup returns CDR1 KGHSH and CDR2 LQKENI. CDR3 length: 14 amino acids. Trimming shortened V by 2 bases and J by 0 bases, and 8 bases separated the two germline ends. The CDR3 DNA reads TGTGCCAGCTCACCAGGGCCCTTCTCCTACGAGCAGTACTTC. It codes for CASSPGPFSYEQYF.

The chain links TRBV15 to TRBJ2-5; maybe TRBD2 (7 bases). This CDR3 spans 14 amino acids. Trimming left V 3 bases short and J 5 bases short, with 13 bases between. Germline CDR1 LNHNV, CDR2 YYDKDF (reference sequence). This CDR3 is CATSRGGRGETQYF. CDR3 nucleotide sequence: TGTGCCACCAGCAGGGGGGGGCGTGGTGAGACCCAGTACTTC.

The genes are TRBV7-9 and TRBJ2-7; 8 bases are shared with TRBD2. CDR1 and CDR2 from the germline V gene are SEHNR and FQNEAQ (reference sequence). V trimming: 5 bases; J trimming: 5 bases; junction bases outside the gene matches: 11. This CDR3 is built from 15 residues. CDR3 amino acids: CASSLIGGVRHEQYF. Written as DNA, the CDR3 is TGTGCCAGCAGCCTTATCGGGGGGGTCCGGCACGAGCAGTACTTC.

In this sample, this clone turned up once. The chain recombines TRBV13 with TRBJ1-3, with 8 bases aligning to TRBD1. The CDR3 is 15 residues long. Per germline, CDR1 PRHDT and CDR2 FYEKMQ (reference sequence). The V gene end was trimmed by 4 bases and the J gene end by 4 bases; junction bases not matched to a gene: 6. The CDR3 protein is CASSSDRAGGNTIYF. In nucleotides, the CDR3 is TGTGCCAGCAGCTCGGACAGGGCGGGAGGAAACACCATATATTTT.

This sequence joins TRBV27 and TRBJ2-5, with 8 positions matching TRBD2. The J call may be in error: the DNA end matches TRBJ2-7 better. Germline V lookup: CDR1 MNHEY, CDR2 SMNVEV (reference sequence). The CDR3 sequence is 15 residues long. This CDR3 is CASSLHPGRGYEQYF. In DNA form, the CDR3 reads TGTGCCAGCAGTTTACACCCCGGGAGGGGTTACGAGCAGTACTTC.

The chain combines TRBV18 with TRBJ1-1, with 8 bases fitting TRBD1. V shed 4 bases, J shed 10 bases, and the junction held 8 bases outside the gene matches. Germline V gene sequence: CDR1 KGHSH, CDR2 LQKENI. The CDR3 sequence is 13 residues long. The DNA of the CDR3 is TGTGCCAGCTCACTGGACAGGGTCTTGGGAGCTTTCTTT. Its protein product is CASSLDRVLGAFF.

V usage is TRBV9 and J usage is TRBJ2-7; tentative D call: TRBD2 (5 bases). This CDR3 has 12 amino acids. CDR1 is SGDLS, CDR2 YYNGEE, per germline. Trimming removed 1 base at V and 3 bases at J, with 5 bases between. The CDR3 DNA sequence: TGTGCCAGCAGCGTACGGGACTACGAGCAGTACTTC. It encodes CASSVRDYEQYF.